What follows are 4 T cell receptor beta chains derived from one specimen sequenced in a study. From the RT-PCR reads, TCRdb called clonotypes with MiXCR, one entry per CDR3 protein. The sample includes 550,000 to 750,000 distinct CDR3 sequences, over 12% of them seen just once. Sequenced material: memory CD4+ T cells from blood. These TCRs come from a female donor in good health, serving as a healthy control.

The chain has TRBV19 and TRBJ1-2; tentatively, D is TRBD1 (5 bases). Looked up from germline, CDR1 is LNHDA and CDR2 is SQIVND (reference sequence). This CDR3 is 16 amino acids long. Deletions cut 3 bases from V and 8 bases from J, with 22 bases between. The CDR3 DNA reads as TGTGCCAGTAGTATGTTCCAGGGTCAGCGCGCAGTGGGCTACACCTTC. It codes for CASSMFQGQRAVGYTF. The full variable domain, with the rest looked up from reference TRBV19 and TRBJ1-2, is DGGITQSPKYLFRKEGQNVTLSCEQNLNHDAMYWYRQDPGQGLRLIYYSQIVNDFQKGDIAEGYSVSREKKESFPLTVTSAQKNPTAFYLCASSMFQGQRAVGYTFGSGTRLTVV.

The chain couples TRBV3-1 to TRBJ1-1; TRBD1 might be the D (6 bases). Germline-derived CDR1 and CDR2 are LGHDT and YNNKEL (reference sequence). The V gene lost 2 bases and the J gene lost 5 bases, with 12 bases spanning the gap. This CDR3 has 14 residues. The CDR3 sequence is CASSQSGAGTEAFF. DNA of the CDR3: TGTGCCAGCAGCCAATCAGGGGCGGGAACTGAAGCTTTCTTT.

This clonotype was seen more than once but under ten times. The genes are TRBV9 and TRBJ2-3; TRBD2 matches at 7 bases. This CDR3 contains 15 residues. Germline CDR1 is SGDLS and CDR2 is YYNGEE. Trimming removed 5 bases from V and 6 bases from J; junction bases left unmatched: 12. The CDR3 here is CASRLGLDLGDTQYF. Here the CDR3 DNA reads TGTGCCAGCAGGCTCGGACTAGATTTAGGGGATACGCAGTATTTT.

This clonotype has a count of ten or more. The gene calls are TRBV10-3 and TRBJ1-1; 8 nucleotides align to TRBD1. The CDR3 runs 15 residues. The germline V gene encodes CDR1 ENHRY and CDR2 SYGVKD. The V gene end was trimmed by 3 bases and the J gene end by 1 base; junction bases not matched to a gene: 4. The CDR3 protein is CAISDTTGGNTEAFF. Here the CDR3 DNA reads TGTGCCATCAGTGATACTACAGGGGGGAACACTGAAGCTTTCTTT.